Listed here are 32 T cell receptor beta chains from one sample, sequenced in a study of shared clonotypes between healthy human individuals. Only in-frame clones appear in the TCRdb table, and some are missing; sequencing was by immunoSEQ multiplex PCR. The sample lists some 2 million clones; 85% to 95% were seen once. Sequenced: naive CD4+ T cells sorted from blood. The subset here: CD45RA+ positively selected. The receptors come from a man aged 18 to 35 in good health.

The chain uses TRBV4-3 and TRBJ1-5; 7 bases are shared with TRBD1. CDR3 length: 15 residues. Trimming cost V 3 bases and J 1 base; bases outside gene matches: 3. Germline V CDR1 and CDR2: LGHNA, YSLEER. The CDR3 is CASSQAQGSNQPQHF. The DNA of the CDR3 is TGCGCCAGCAGCCAGGCACAGGGGAGCAATCAGCCCCAGCATTTT.

Turning to this clone: This specimen includes other DNA sequences encoding the same CDR3. The chain uses TRBV5-4 and TRBJ2-1; D may be TRBD2 (6 bases). This CDR3 contains 15 residues. The germline V gene has CDR1 SGHNT and CDR2 YYREEE (reference sequence). V was clipped by 4 bases and J by 0 bases, with 11 bases between them. CDR3: CASSRDSSSYNEQFF. The CDR3 DNA sequence: TGTGCCAGCAGCCGGGACTCGAGCTCCTACAATGAGCAGTTCTTC.

In the case of this clone: This same CDR3 is encoded by further DNA sequences in the sample. The chain links TRBV10-3 to TRBJ2-5; D uncertain. The V end lost 0 bases, the J end lost 2 bases, and 7 bases lay between the germline ends. The CDR3 is 14 amino acids. The germline V gene encodes CDR1 ENHRY and CDR2 SYGVKD. As DNA, the CDR3 is TGTGCCATCAGTGAGTCGTTGGGTCAAGAGACCCAGTACTTC. It codes for CAISESLGQETQYF.

The chain employs TRBV2 and TRBJ2-7, with 12 bases identical to TRBD2. CDR1 SNHLY and CDR2 FYNNEI come from the germline V gene. CDR3 length: 16 residues. With V trimmed by 3 bases and J by 2 bases, 5 bases remained unmatched. CDR3 in amino acids: CASSDPGLAGPYEQYF. The CDR3 bases are TGTGCCAGCAGTGATCCGGGACTAGCGGGCCCCTACGAGCAGTACTTC.

This chain uses TRBV4-1 with TRBJ2-3, with D uncertain. This CDR3 is built from 16 residues. Germline V gene data show CDR1 as MGHRA and CDR2 as YSYEKL. Between the trimmed V and J ends, which lost 4 bases and 0 bases, there was a span of 14 bases. The CDR3: CASSPPVGKSTDTQYF. The CDR3 DNA sequence: TGCGCCAGCAGCCCTCCCGTAGGAAAAAGCACAGATACGCAGTATTTT.

CDR3 sequence: CASSPGQGRLGEQYF. CDR3 sequence (DNA): TGTGCCAGCTCACCCGGACAGGGGCGGTTGGGCGAGCAGTACTTC. This chain connects TRBV18 to TRBJ2-7, with 9 bases identical to TRBD1. The ends lost 3 bases at V and 6 bases at J; junction bases unmatched: 9. The length of the CDR3 is 15 residues. Germline V lookup: CDR1 KGHSH, CDR2 LQKENI.

The gene calls are TRBV9 and TRBJ2-1; perhaps TRBD1 as D (6 bases). The CDR3 covers 16 residues. V lost 2 bases and J 3 bases, leaving 15 bases between the germline ends. Germline V gene sequence: CDR1 SGDLS, CDR2 YYNGEE. Here the CDR3 DNA reads TGTGCCAGCAGCGTTGAGACAGGCCATCACTACAATGAGCAGTTCTTC. Encoded protein: CASSVETGHHYNEQFF.

This chain connects TRBV10-2 to TRBJ1-1; D unclear. Trimming took off 7 bases at V and 10 bases at J, with 22 bases between the two ends. The CDR3 loop spans 14 amino acids. Looked up from germline, CDR1 is WSHSY and CDR2 is SAAADI. The CDR3 region is CASKGSEAARVAFF. CDR3 bases: TGCGCCAGCAAGGGTTCGGAGGCCGCGCGCGTAGCTTTCTTT.

This clone was seen only once. The genes are TRBV28 and TRBJ1-4; TRBD1 might be the D (5 bases). V dropped 5 bases and J dropped 8 bases, with 15 bases sitting between them. The CDR3 has 14 residues. Germline CDR1 and CDR2: MDHEN and SYDVKM. This CDR3 reads CASSMGGVEEKLFF. The CDR3 bases are TGTGCCAGCAGTATGGGAGGGGTAGAGGAAAAACTGTTTTTT.

This sequence joins TRBV6-1 and TRBJ2-3; the D is unclear. CDR1 and CDR2 (germline): MNHNS, SASEGT. Trimming removed 0 bases at V and 5 bases at J, with 9 bases between. The CDR3 has 14 amino acids. CDR3 region: CASSEARGRDTQYF. The CDR3, as DNA: TGTGCCAGCAGTGAAGCTCGAGGTAGAGATACGCAGTATTTT.

This chain connects TRBV15 to TRBJ1-2, with unresolved D. Looked up from germline, CDR1 is LNHNV and CDR2 is YYDKDF (reference sequence). The CDR3 is 13 residues long. The V gene lost 1 base and the J gene lost 5 bases, with 8 bases spanning the gap. The CDR3 DNA sequence: TGTGCCACCAGCAGAGGCCCGACTTATGGCTACACCTTC. Its protein is CATSRGPTYGYTF.

This rearrangement joins TRBV11-2 to TRBJ2-2, with 7 bases that match TRBD2. The CDR3 totals 17 residues. The germline CDR1 and CDR2 sequences are SGHAT and FQNNGV. After removal of 3 bases from V and 0 bases from J, the junction contained 7 bases not matched to a gene. CDR3 sequence reads: CASSFMGGKANTGELFF. The DNA for the CDR3 is TGTGCCAGCAGCTTCATGGGGGGGAAGGCGAACACCGGGGAGCTGTTTTTT.

The genes are TRBV11-2 and TRBJ1-1, with D perhaps TRBD1 (5 bases). CDR1 and CDR2 from the germline V gene are SGHAT and FQNNGV. The CDR3 contains 14 residues. V lost 5 bases to trimming and J lost 1 base, with 11 bases between them. The DNA for the CDR3 is TGTGCCAGCAGCCCCTCCAGGGAGAACACTGAAGCTTTCTTT. This sequence encodes CASSPSRENTEAFF.

The V gene is TRBV29-1, the J gene TRBJ2-1; D remains unclear. The CDR3 runs 11 residues. V lost 7 bases, J lost 2 bases, and 6 bases lay in between. Germline V gives CDR1 SQVTM, CDR2 ANQGSEA. CDR3 nucleotides: TGCAGCGCCAGACCCTACAATGAGCAGTTCTTC. This codes for CSARPYNEQFF.

The V and J genes are TRBV6-6 and TRBJ2-1; D not resolved. V was cut by 8 bases and J by 7 bases, with 12 bases left in between. This CDR3 has 12 amino acids. The germline V gene encodes CDR1 MNHNY and CDR2 SVGAGI (reference sequence). The CDR3 nucleotides are TGTGCCAGCTGGTCGACCCGAAATGAGCAGTTCTTC. Translating gives CASWSTRNEQFF.

As DNA, the CDR3 is TGTGCCAGCAGTGACCCTATGGCAGGTAATCAGCCCCAGCATTTT. This sequence encodes CASSDPMAGNQPQHF. The rearrangement joins TRBV2 to TRBJ1-5; D unclear. Germline V gene lookup returns CDR1 SNHLY and CDR2 FYNNEI. V was trimmed by 3 bases and J by 4 bases, leaving 13 bases between them. The CDR3 runs 15 residues. Together with reference TRBV2 and TRBJ1-5, the CDR3 gives the full variable domain: EPEVTQTPSHQVTQMGQEVILRCVPISNHLYFYWYRQILGQKVEFLVSFYNNEISEKSEIFDDQFSVERPDGSNFTLKIRSTKLEDSAMYFCASSDPMAGNQPQHFGDGTRLSIL.

This clone turned up a few times. CDR3 region: CSALRGQPQHF. CDR3 sequence (DNA): TGCAGTGCCCTTCGAGGGCAGCCCCAGCATTTT. The V gene is TRBV20-1, the J gene TRBJ1-5; D is ambiguous. Germline CDR1 is DFQATT and CDR2 is SNEGSKA (reference sequence). This CDR3 region has 11 residues. V was shortened by 6 bases and J by 7 bases, with 10 bases between the two germline ends.

The chain joins TRBV5-1 to TRBJ2-7; D ambiguous. Trimming pared 1 base from V and 2 bases from J, leaving 7 bases between. CDR1 SGHRS and CDR2 YFSETQ come from the germline V gene. The CDR3 sequence is 13 residues long. CDR3 sequence: CASSLPATYEQYF. The CDR3 DNA reads as TGCGCCAGCAGCTTGCCAGCAACCTACGAGCAGTACTTC.

The chain recombines TRBV15 with TRBJ1-6, with unresolved D. V was cut by 0 bases and J by 4 bases, with 10 bases left in between. The germline CDR1 and CDR2 sequences are LNHNV and YYDKDF (reference sequence). The CDR3 is made up of 16 amino acids. The CDR3 reads CATSREQTFYNSPLHF. The DNA of the CDR3 is TGTGCCACCAGCAGAGAACAGACCTTTTATAATTCACCCCTCCACTTT.

The chain uses TRBV2 and TRBJ2-1; no reliable D call. There are 12 residues in the CDR3. V gave up 6 bases and J gave up 9 bases, with 12 bases separating them. CDR1 and CDR2 from the germline V gene are SNHLY and FYNNEI. The CDR3 reads CASRPSGGEQFF. The CDR3 DNA sequence: TGTGCCAGCAGACCTTCAGGCGGTGAGCAGTTCTTC.

The chain combines TRBV28 with TRBJ2-7; D may correspond to TRBD1 or TRBD2 (6 bases each). V lost 5 bases to trimming and J lost 0 bases, with 26 bases between them. CDR1 and CDR2 (germline): MDHEN, SYDVKM. This CDR3 is 19 amino acids long. As DNA, the CDR3 is TGTGCCAGCAGTCCCCGTGCCGGGGGCTTCCAAACCACCTCCTACGAGCAGTACTTC. The encoded protein is CASSPRAGGFQTTSYEQYF.

Concerning this clone: Other nucleotide sequences from this sample produce the same CDR3. The chain uses TRBV5-1 and TRBJ1-1; 7 positions match TRBD1. The V gene end was trimmed by 4 bases and the J gene end by 4 bases; junction bases not matched to a gene: 7. Germline V gives CDR1 SGHRS, CDR2 YFSETQ. This CDR3 is built from 14 residues. DNA for the CDR3: TGCGCCAGCAGCGTGAGGACAGGCGGCACTGAAGCTTTCTTT. Translating it yields CASSVRTGGTEAFF.

The sample holds a few counts of this clone. The rearrangement uses TRBV5-5 and TRBJ1-1; 7 bases are a match to TRBD1. CDR3 size: 14 residues. The trim removed 3 bases at V and 1 base at J, leaving 3 bases unmatched. Germline CDR1 reads SGHKS; CDR2 reads YYEKEE (reference sequence). The CDR3 here is CASSWGQPNTEAFF. The CDR3 DNA is TGTGCCAGCAGCTGGGGACAGCCGAACACTGAAGCTTTCTTT.

The genes are TRBV2 and TRBJ2-2; D gene unclear. Germline CDR1 and CDR2: SNHLY and FYNNEI. V lost 6 bases, J lost 5 bases, and 13 bases lay in between. The length of the CDR3 is 14 residues. For the CDR3, the DNA is TGTGCCAGCAGCACCGAGCCTCTGACCGGGGAGCTGTTTTTT. Its protein is CASSTEPLTGELFF.

The DNA of the CDR3 is TGTGCCAGCAGCCTTAGACAGGACGCCAAAAACATTCAGTACTTC. Its protein is CASSLRQDAKNIQYF. The chain links TRBV13 to TRBJ2-4; D may be TRBD1 (6 bases). The CDR3 totals 15 residues. The germline CDR1 and CDR2 sequences are PRHDT and FYEKMQ (reference sequence). Deletions cut 5 bases from V and 1 base from J, with 12 bases between.

V and J are TRBV7-9 and TRBJ2-2, with D unclear. Germline V gives CDR1 SEHNR, CDR2 FQNEAQ (reference sequence). The CDR3 loop spans 15 amino acids. V lost 1 base and J 2 bases, leaving 8 bases between the germline ends. CDR3 coding DNA: TGTGCCAGCAGCTTAGGTCTCACCAACACCGGGGAGCTGTTTTTT. This translates into CASSLGLTNTGELFF.

The chain is built from TRBV7-9 and TRBJ2-7; 9 nucleotides match TRBD2. V shed 1 base, J shed 5 bases, and the junction held 6 bases outside the gene matches. Germline-derived CDR1 and CDR2 are SEHNR and FQNEAQ (reference sequence). This CDR3 spans 15 amino acids. The CDR3 nucleotides are TGTGCCAGCAGCTTAGTGAGCGGGGGGTCCGACGAGCAGTACTTC. Protein product: CASSLVSGGSDEQYF.

This clone is a singleton in its sample. The chain combines TRBV29-1 with TRBJ2-7; the D gene could be TRBD1 or TRBD2 (5 bases each). The CDR3 extends over 13 amino acids. Germline lookup yields CDR1 SQVTM and CDR2 ANQGSEA. V lost 5 bases and J lost 7, with 18 bases in between. CDR3 DNA: TGCAGCGTTCGTGGGAATATGGGGGAGGAGCAGTACTTC. Protein: CSVRGNMGEEQYF.

Comment on this clone: The identical CDR3 is also encoded by other nucleotide sequences in the sample. V and J are TRBV28 and TRBJ2-7; 10 positions match TRBD1. The junction had 6 bases not matched to a gene; V was cut back by 5 bases and J by 2 bases. The CDR3 covers 15 residues. Germline-derived CDR1 and CDR2 are MDHEN and SYDVKM. In DNA, the CDR3 is TGTGCCAGCAGTCCTTACGGACAGGGGGCCTACGAGCAGTACTTC. This translates into CASSPYGQGAYEQYF. The whole variable domain, filled in from reference TRBV28 and TRBJ2-7, reads DVKVTQSSRYLVKRTGEKVFLECVQDMDHENMFWYRQDPGLGLRLIYFSYDVKMKEKGDIPEGYSVSREKKERFSLILESASTNQTSMYLCASSPYGQGAYEQYFGPGTRLTVT.

On this clone itself: Other DNA sequences of this sample code for an identical CDR3. This chain uses TRBV18 with TRBJ2-5, with D possibly being TRBD2 (6 bases). Per the germline V gene, CDR1 is KGHSH and CDR2 is LQKENI. The ends were cut back, 0 bases at V and 5 bases at J, with 10 bases in the middle. CDR3 length: 14 residues. The CDR3 sequence is CASSPPPAGETQYF. The CDR3 DNA follows: TGTGCCAGCTCACCACCTCCGGCGGGGGAGACCCAGTACTTC.

V usage is TRBV4-3 and J usage is TRBJ2-1, with D perhaps TRBD1 (6 bases). CDR3 length: 16 residues. Germline CDR1 and CDR2: LGHNA and YSLEER. Deletions cut 4 bases from V and 2 bases from J, with 15 bases between. The CDR3, as DNA: TGCGCCAGCAGCCCCGGGAAACAGGGACCCTACAATGAGCAGTTCTTC. Translating gives CASSPGKQGPYNEQFF.

This clone was detected only once. The CDR3 loop reads CATSRDQGTDTQYF. DNA for the CDR3: TGTGCCACCAGCAGAGATCAAGGGACAGATACGCAGTATTTT. J is TRBJ2-3 and V is TRBV15; D is unclear. Trimming removed 0 bases from V and 3 bases from J, with 7 bases in between. Germline V gene data show CDR1 as LNHNV and CDR2 as YYDKDF (reference sequence). The CDR3 runs to 14 residues.